The sequence of this TCR beta chain was determined in a study of T cell changes during pregnancy in multiple sclerosis. Losses at the gene ends were 6 bases for V and 1 base for J; bases not matched to a gene: 3. The length of the CDR3 is 13 residues. The germline V gene has CDR1 SQVTM and CDR2 ANQGSEA. The data were produced by immunoSEQ multiplex PCR, yet TCRdb's version contains in-frame clones alone and is incomplete. The sample holds just over 35,000 clones, roughly 93% seen once. The receptor was isolated from a female donor with multiple sclerosis, enrolled in a pregnancy study. Here the sequenced sample was CD4+ T cells from peripheral blood mononuclear cells, taken in the first trimester of pregnancy. V usage is TRBV29-1 and J usage is TRBJ1-2; TRBD1 matches 9 bases. In nucleotides, the CDR3 is TGCAGCGTCGCGACAGGGGGTAACTATGGCTACACCTTC. It encodes CSVATGGNYGYTF.